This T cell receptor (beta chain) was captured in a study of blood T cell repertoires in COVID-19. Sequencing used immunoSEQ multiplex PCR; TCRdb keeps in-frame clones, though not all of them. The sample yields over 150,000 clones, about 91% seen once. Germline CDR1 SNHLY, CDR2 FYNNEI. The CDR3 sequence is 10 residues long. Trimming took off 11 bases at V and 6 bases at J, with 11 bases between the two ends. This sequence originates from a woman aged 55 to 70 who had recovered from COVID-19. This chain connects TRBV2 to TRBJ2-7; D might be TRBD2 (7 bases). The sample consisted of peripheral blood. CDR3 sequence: CASGEGEQYF. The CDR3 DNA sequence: TGTGCCTCAGGGGAGGGCGAGCAGTACTTC.